This record covers a single T cell receptor (beta chain). Its antigen remains unidentified. It has no much larger one-base neighbor in the sample; base qualities were not kept. CDR1 is given as SQVTM and CDR2 as ANQGSEA, both from the germline V gene. Between the V and J ends, shortened by 1 base and 1 base respectively, the junction contains 4 bases. From its cysteine to its phenylalanine, the CDR3 spans 12 amino acids. CDR3 DNA is the only sequence kept; it has 36 bases, read in frame from the first base. TCRbeta CDR3 regions were amplified from genomic DNA by means of the immunoSEQ Assay, a bias-controlled multiplex PCR. In the original analysis: Nucleated cell counts per sample were estimated from amplification of reference gene primers within the assay. To quantify the absolute abundance of each unique TCRbeta CDR3 rearrangement, sequence reads were collapsed and filtered. For each sample, productive Simpson clonality was calculated as the square root of Simpson's diversity index over productive rearrangements. The clones in this table, taken by TCRdb from immuneACCESS, are in-frame only. Not every clone is retained; where verified, under half of the shortfall comes from an unresolved V gene, and the cause of the rest is unknown. The D gene and trimming were derived from the DNA, and the V and J assignments and clone size from that table. The sample data list almost 200,000 clones, and 70% to 90% of these were observed just once. Together, the top ten hold approximately 8.1% of the sample.

These data come from a study of blood T cell repertoires in COVID-19 (dated by TCRdb to about 2020). About the study as a whole: Collaborator samples came from the United States, Italy and Spain and covered acute and convalescent phases of COVID-19. The prospective study material was composed of cDNA or gDNA derived from T cells, B-cell-depleted T cells, or PBMCs. The dataset comprised deeply sampled blood TCRbeta repertoires from subjects exposed to, actively infected with, or recovered from COVID-19. The repertoires were released in a freely available public database meant as a resource for research on the immune response to SARS-CoV-2. The samples were drawn from the first 160 participants of the ongoing ImmuneRACE study and from 1,254 subjects provided by 6 global collaborators. A de-identified subject ID, COVID-19 status, age in years and sex were almost always included in the sample metadata. Where available, HLA class I and class II types were obtained from metadata supplied by the sample provider rather than from assay-based typing.

Enrolling through a virtual design, the prospective study's participants ranged in age from roughly 18 to 95 years and lived across 24 United States geographic areas. In the prospective study, cohorts were assigned on the basis of participant-reported clinical history obtained from a screening survey and a study questionnaire. For ImmuneRACE Cohort 3, a participant was defined as recovered based on two consecutive negative NP/OP PCR tests, clearance by a healthcare professional, or resolution of symptoms. Mobile phlebotomists in the prospective study collected whole blood, serum and a nasopharyngeal or oropharyngeal swab from every participant. Over an approximately 2-month period, participants in the prospective study had the option of providing additional blood draws and questionnaires. Blood samples from the prospective study were shipped frozen or at room temperature prior to DNA extraction.

The paper's findings and limits, for the study overall: How much clinical and demographic metadata was included differed by source and by participant, and the metadata was provided uncurated.

This clonotype was sampled from a woman aged 18-35 years who had recovered from COVID-19. The chain links TRBV29-1 with TRBJ2-5; too little of a D gene remains to name it. The sample taken for sequencing was PBMCs or T cells enriched from blood (not recorded which). The CDR3 region has the sequence CSVEASQETQYF. The base sequence is TGCAGCGTTGAAGCCAGCCAAGAGACCCAGTACTTC.